The 2 T cell receptor beta chains below all came from one sample that was sequenced in a study of blood T cell repertoires in COVID-19. TCRdb's table, derived via immunoSEQ multiplex PCR, lists solely in-frame clones and lacks some. The sample has roughly 68,000 clones, approximately 80% seen once; the top ten hold approximately 10%. The source material was peripheral blood. These receptors all come from a woman aged 50 to 65 with acute or convalescent COVID-19.

In its sample, this clone was seen once. V and J are TRBV19 and TRBJ1-2, with D possibly TRBD1 on 5 matching bases. The CDR3 runs to 15 residues. From germline, CDR1 is LNHDA and CDR2 SQIVND (reference sequence). Trimming took 0 bases from V and 4 from J, leaving 12 bases between them. The CDR3 protein is CASSIDAGIFYGYTF. In DNA form, the CDR3 reads TGTGCCAGTAGTATAGATGCAGGGATCTTCTATGGCTACACCTTC.

The chain is built from TRBV24-1 and TRBJ1-2, with TRBD1 identical over 11 bases. The CDR3 loop spans 15 amino acids. CDR1 and CDR2 from the germline V gene are KGHDR and SFDVKD. Trimming at V came to 3 bases and at J to 8 bases, leaving 7 bases not matched to a gene. The CDR3 region has the DNA TGTGCCACCAGTGATCGGACAGGGGGCAACGGAGGCTACACCTTC. It encodes CATSDRTGGNGGYTF.